A selection of T cell receptor beta chains follows, all from one sample in a study of T cell responses to AZD1222 COVID-19 vaccine. Repertoires were generated with immunoSEQ multiplex PCR, while TCRdb's copy carries only in-frame clones and drops some. The sample shows about 200,000 clones, around nine tenths of them seen only once. The specimen was peripheral blood, collected on day 0 of AZD1222 vaccination. Receptors originate from an adult in good health. Both conserved end residues are part of each CDR3. A D gene is named only where the DNA matches it firmly. Some rows mark clone size as missing; the rest say once, few, many or name a class of expanded clone.

v_call	j_call	clone_size	d_call	cdr3_nt	cdr3_aa
TRBV5-1	TRBJ2-5	.	TRBD2	TGCGCCAGCAGCTTACTAGCGGGGGGGGAAGAGACCCAGTACTTC	CASSLLAGGEETQYF
TRBV7-3	TRBJ2-1	.	TRBD1	TGTGCCAGCAGCCCGGCCGGGACAGGGACTTACAATGAGCAGTTCTTC	CASSPAGTGTYNEQFF
TRBV7-9	TRBJ2-2	.	.	TGTGCCAGCAGCTATCGGCCAGCGGGCACCGGGGAGCTGTTTTTT	CASSYRPAGTGELFF
TRBV6-2/TRBV6-3	TRBJ2-1	.	TRBD2	TGTGCCAGCAGTTACCGGACTAGCGGGGAGAGCTCCTACAATGAGCAGTTCTTC	CASSYRTSGESSYNEQFF
TRBV7-2	TRBJ1-3	few	.	TGTGCCAGCAGCTTAGGAGACAGCGGAAACACCATATATTTT	CASSLGDSGNTIYF
TRBV18	TRBJ2-7	.	TRBD1	TGTGCCAGCTCACCACTTAGGGACAGGGAATACGAGCAGTACTTC	CASSPLRDREYEQYF
TRBV7-2	TRBJ2-7	.	.	TGTGCCAGCAGCTTGGGCGGAACCCCGGCGGACGAGCAGTACTTC	CASSLGGTPADEQYF
TRBV6-6	TRBJ1-6	.	.	TGTGCCAGCAGTTACCGGCCCAATAATTCACCCCTCCACTTT	CASSYRPNNSPLHF
TRBV7-3	TRBJ2-1	.	TRBD1	TGTGCCAGCAGCAAGGACAGGGGAGAATACAATGAGCAGTTCTTC	CASSKDRGEYNEQFF
TRBV5-1	TRBJ1-1	.	TRBD1	TGCGCCAGCAGCGTGGGACAGGGAAACACTGAAGCTTTCTTT	CASSVGQGNTEAFF
TRBV10-3	TRBJ2-2	.	.	TGTGCCATCAGCGCCCGGGAAAGGGACGGGGAGCTGTTTTTT	CAISARERDGELFF
TRBV19	TRBJ1-3	.	.	TGTGCCAGTAGTATAGGTTACCCGAACTCTGGAAACACCATATATTTT	CASSIGYPNSGNTIYF
TRBV30	TRBJ2-2	once	.	TGTGCCTGGAGTGTAAAAGGCACCGGGGAGCTGTTTTTT	CAWSVKGTGELFF
TRBV4-2	TRBJ2-2	.	TRBD1	TGTGCCAGCAGCCAAATCACAGGGGGCTGGAACACCGGGGAGCTGTTTTTT	CASSQITGGWNTGELFF
TRBV5-1	TRBJ2-3	.	TRBD2	TGCGCCAGCAGCTTGGCGGGGGGGCGTGATACGCAGTATTTT	CASSLAGGRDTQYF
TRBV7-2	TRBJ2-7	.	.	TGTGCCAGCAGCTTAAATTCCTACGAGCAGTACTTC	CASSLNSYEQYF
TRBV7-9	TRBJ2-7	once	.	TGTGCCAGCAGCTCTCAACCCCGCTCCTCCTACGAGCAGTACTTC	CASSSQPRSSYEQYF
TRBV6-5	TRBJ2-7	.	.	TGTGCCAGCAAGGGGGTAGGGCCTCCGTACGAGCAGTACTTC	CASKGVGPPYEQYF
TRBV6-1	TRBJ1-3	few	.	TGTGCCAGCAGTGAGGGACGGATCTCTGGAAACACCATATATTTT	CASSEGRISGNTIYF
TRBV4-1	TRBJ1-2	once	.	TGCGCCAGCAGCCATCTGCATGGGGCGCGAAACTATGGCTACACCTTC	CASSHLHGARNYGYTF
TRBV5-1	TRBJ2-3	.	.	TGCGCCAGCAGCTTGGATTTTCGGGACCCGGACACGTCTTTT	CASSLDFRDPDTSF
TRBV7-8	TRBJ2-7	.	TRBD1	TGTGCCAGCAGTCGGTACCGGGACAGCTCCTACGAGCAGTACTTC	CASSRYRDSSYEQYF
TRBV21-1	TRBJ1-6	.	.	TGTGCCAGCAGCGGGGGGACGGGTTCACCCCTCCACTTT	CASSGGTGSPLHF
TRBV7-2	TRBJ1-6	.	.	TGTGCCAGCAGCTTACCACAGGGCATTAATTCACCCCTCCACTTT	CASSLPQGINSPLHF
TRBV7-3	TRBJ2-5	.	.	TGTGCCAGCAGCCCCACCATCCAAGAGACCCAGTACTTC	CASSPTIQETQYF
TRBV30	TRBJ1-3	.	.	TGTGCCTGGAGTCAAGGTTCTGGAAACACCATATATTTT	CAWSQGSGNTIYF
TRBV6-5	TRBJ1-1	.	.	TGTGCCAGCATCTCTCATACAGGGTTGAACACTGAAGCTTTCTTT	CASISHTGLNTEAFF
TRBV7-3	TRBJ2-1	.	.	TGTGCCAGCAGCGGCGGGACTCTCTACAATGAGCAGTTCTTC	CASSGGTLYNEQFF
TRBV7-2	TRBJ2-7	.	.	TGTGCCAGCAGCTTAGGCCTCGACAGCTACGAGCAGTACTTC	CASSLGLDSYEQYF
TRBV7-3	TRBJ2-1	.	TRBD2	TGTGCCAGCAGCAGAGACCTAGCGGGGGGCCGCGGTGAGCAGTTCTTC	CASSRDLAGGRGEQFF
TRBV19	TRBJ2-1	once	TRBD2	TGTGCCAGTAGGGAACTAGCGGATAATGAGCAGTTCTTC	CASRELADNEQFF
TRBV10-3	TRBJ1-6	.	.	TGTGCCATCAGTGAGGTAGTAGGCTCACCCCTCCACTTT	CAISEVVGSPLHF
TRBV27	TRBJ2-2	once	TRBD2	TGTGCCAGCAGTTCGAGCGGGGGGTCGCGACCCGGGGAGCTGTTTTTT	CASSSSGGSRPGELFF
TRBV19	TRBJ1-6	.	TRBD1	TGTGCCAGTAGTGCCCGGACAGGGAATAATTCACCCCTCCACTTT	CASSARTGNNSPLHF
TRBV11-3	TRBJ2-7	.	.	TGTGCCAGCAGCCAAACGGGGCCCTACGAGCAGTACTTC	CASSQTGPYEQYF
TRBV4-1	TRBJ1-1	.	.	TGCGCCAGCAGCCAGCTCGGGGTCACTGAAGCTTTCTTT	CASSQLGVTEAFF
TRBV14	TRBJ2-2	.	TRBD1	TGTGCCAGCAGCCAAGACGGGACAGGGATCGCGAACACCGGGGAGCTGTTTTTT	CASSQDGTGIANTGELFF
TRBV4-2	TRBJ1-2	.	.	TGTGCCAGCAGCCAAGATCTCCTCGGCTATGGCTACACCTTC	CASSQDLLGYGYTF
TRBV19	TRBJ1-2	.	.	TGTGCCAGTAGTATAAGATGGGTGGAGGGCTACACCTTC	CASSIRWVEGYTF
TRBV6-1	TRBJ1-6	few	.	TGTGCCAGCAGTGAACTATGGAATTCACCCCTCCACTTT	CASSELWNSPLHF
TRBV6-2/TRBV6-3	TRBJ1-5	.	.	TGTGCCAGCAGTTACTCGCCAGGGAGTACTCAGCCCCAGCATTTT	CASSYSPGSTQPQHF
TRBV19	TRBJ1-5	.	TRBD1	TGTGCCAGTAGTACGACAGGGATCGATCAGCCCCAGCATTTT	CASSTTGIDQPQHF